This TCR beta chain was found in a study of blood T cell repertoires in COVID-19. Across the study: Sites in the United States, Italy and Spain provided acute and convalescent COVID-19 samples. T cells, B-cell-depleted T cells, or PBMCs supplied cDNA or gDNA.

Grouping used clinical history reported by participants in a survey and questionnaire. The V end lost 5 bases, the J end lost 7 bases, and 14 bases lay between the germline ends. The CDR3 runs 13 residues. Germline loops: CDR1 GTSNPN, CDR2 SVGIG (reference sequence). In the authors' workflow: Estimates of nucleated cell counts were drawn from the amplification of reference gene primers. Here immunoSEQ multiplex PCR was the method, and the copy in TCRdb shows in-frame clones only, minus some. The V and J calls and clone size are taken from that table; D and trimming were inferred from the DNA. Altogether some 170,000 clones are present, roughly nine tenths being singletons, with the ten largest covering 1% to 1.5%.

Material: PBMCs or T cells enriched from blood (not recorded which). The clonotype comes from a human donor with acute COVID-19. The donor label of this sample is uncertain. This chain connects TRBV30 to TRBJ1-4, with D unresolved. The CDR3 DNA sequence: TGTGCCTGGGGACCACTTTCGAGTGAAAAACTGTTTTTT. Its translation is CAWGPLSSEKLFF.